Listed below are T cell receptor beta chains from one sample, sequenced in a study of blood T cell repertoires in COVID-19. Repertoires were generated with immunoSEQ multiplex PCR, while TCRdb's copy carries only in-frame clones and drops some. The data show 60,000 or so clones, approximately 87% seen once. The sequenced sample was peripheral blood. Receptors were obtained from a man aged 60 to 69 with active or convalescent COVID-19. The CDR3 runs from the conserved cysteine through the conserved F or W. The D gene is left open where the match is weak. The listing skips clone size in some rows; elsewhere it reads once, few, many or a size class.

j_gene | abundance | v_gene | d_gene | CDR3aa | CDR3nt
TRBJ2-3 | - | TRBV12-5 | TRBD2 | CASGPTGGTDTQYF | TGTGCTAGTGGTCCCACGGGGGGAACAGATACGCAGTATTTT
TRBJ2-5 | - | TRBV2 | - | CASSEEGETQYF | TGTGCCAGCAGTGAAGAGGGGGAAACCCAGTACTTC
TRBJ1-3 | - | TRBV19 | - | CASSGQGLTGNTIYF | TGTGCCAGTTCAGGTCAGGGCCTAACTGGAAACACCATATATTTT
TRBJ1-1 | - | TRBV7-8 | - | CASSFNRANTEAFF | TGTGCCAGCAGCTTCAACAGGGCGAACACTGAAGCTTTCTTT
TRBJ1-5 | few | TRBV19 | TRBD1 | CASSIYLLGTDNQPQHF | TGTGCCAGTAGTATATACCTCCTCGGGACAGACAATCAGCCCCAGCATTTT
TRBJ1-5 | - | TRBV15 | - | CATSQGQISNQPQHF | TGTGCCACCAGCCAGGGCCAAATTAGCAATCAGCCCCAGCATTTT
TRBJ2-7 | - | TRBV29-1 | - | CSVGTGVSYEQYF | TGCAGCGTTGGCACAGGTGTCTCCTACGAGCAGTACTTC
TRBJ1-1 | - | TRBV30 | - | CAWNSRPQGNAFF | TGTGCCTGGAACAGTCGACCCCAGGGTAACGCTTTCTTT
TRBJ1-1 | few | TRBV5-1 | - | CASSLGRRVSSDTEAFF | TGCGCCAGCAGCTTGGGTCGCAGGGTATCGTCGGACACTGAAGCTTTCTTT
TRBJ2-1 | - | TRBV28 | TRBD2 | CASSFPTSGGAREYNEQFF | TGTGCCAGCAGTTTCCCGACTAGCGGGGGGGCCCGAGAATACAATGAGCAGTTCTTC
TRBJ1-5 | few | TRBV28 | - | CASSLSGDGQPQHF | TGTGCCAGCAGTTTGAGCGGGGATGGGCAGCCCCAGCATTTT
TRBJ2-2 | - | TRBV7-8 | - | CASSLITVTGELFF | TGTGCCAGCAGCTTAATTACGGTCACCGGGGAGCTGTTTTTT
TRBJ1-2 | - | TRBV5-6 | - | CASSLRRGGSFGFGYTF | TGTGCCAGCAGCTTGCGGAGGGGCGGGAGTTTTGGCTTTGGCTACACCTTC
TRBJ1-3 | - | TRBV28 | - | CASSKQGNTIYF | TGTGCCAGCAGTAAACAGGGAAACACCATATATTTT